A selection of T cell receptor beta chains follows, all from one sample in a study of blood T cell repertoires in COVID-19. Assay used: immunoSEQ multiplex PCR; TCRdb lists only in-frame clones, some missing. The sample gives around 250,000 clones, 80% to 90% of which show up once; about 3.4% is in the top ten. Sequencing was performed on PBMCs or T cells enriched from blood (not recorded which). The receptors stem from a woman aged 40 to 50 who had been exposed to COVID-19. Each CDR3 is given with its conserved first and last residue. A D gene is named only where the DNA matches it firmly. Clone size is shown for a subset of rows, as once, few, many or a class of expanded clone.

>TRBV29-1|many|TRBJ2-4|NA
CSVEDARGAKNIQYF
TGCAGCGTTGAAGATGCCCGAGGTGCCAAAAACATTCAGTACTTC
>TRBV18|NA|TRBJ1-2|NA
CASSTGAREGYGYTF
TGTGCCAGCTCCACGGGCGCCAGGGAGGGCTATGGCTACACCTTC
>TRBV10-3|once|TRBJ1-5|NA
CATAQGPNQPQHF
TGTGCCACCGCCCAGGGTCCCAATCAGCCCCAGCATTTT
>TRBV7-2|NA|TRBJ2-2|TRBD1
CASSRKVLTGNTGELFF
TGTGCCAGCAGCAGAAAAGTGCTGACAGGGAATACCGGGGAGCTGTTTTTT
>TRBV7-9|NA|TRBJ1-5|TRBD1
CASSLAGTGFVQPQHF
TGTGCCAGCAGCTTAGCGGGGACAGGGTTCGTTCAGCCCCAGCATTTT
>TRBV27|NA|TRBJ1-6|TRBD1
CASSPRTGGAGSPLHF
TGTGCCAGCAGTCCGCGGACAGGGGGCGCAGGATCACCCCTCCACTTT
>TRBV6-5|NA|TRBJ1-1|NA
CASSYSTRLQNTEAFF
TGTGCCAGCAGTTACTCTACCCGCTTACAAAACACTGAAGCTTTCTTT
>TRBV5-4|NA|TRBJ1-2|TRBD1
CASSLVAGGNYGYTF
TGTGCCAGCAGCTTGGTTGCAGGGGGTAACTATGGCTACACCTTC
>TRBV4-1|NA|TRBJ2-7|NA
CASSQVGRPLYEQYF
TGCGCCAGCAGCCAAGTCGGCAGGCCCCTCTACGAGCAGTACTTC
>TRBV28|NA|TRBJ1-2|NA
CASSFPPGDDNYGYTF
TGTGCCAGCAGTTTCCCCCCAGGGGACGACAACTATGGCTACACCTTC
>TRBV7-8|NA|TRBJ1-4|NA
CASKRGATNEKLFF
TGTGCCAGCAAGAGAGGAGCAACTAATGAAAAACTGTTTTTT
>TRBV4-2|NA|TRBJ2-1|TRBD2
CASTPGGLAAYNEQFF
TGTGCCAGCACCCCGGGGGGACTAGCGGCCTACAATGAGCAGTTCTTC
>TRBV9|NA|TRBJ2-1|NA
CASSVSGNEQFF
TGTGCCAGCAGCGTGAGCGGCAATGAGCAGTTCTTC
>TRBV4-1|NA|TRBJ1-6|NA
CASSQEFGYNSPLHF
TGTGCCAGCAGCCAAGAGTTCGGTTATAATTCACCCCTCCACTTT
>TRBV19|few|TRBJ1-1|TRBD1
CASSIPGQGRTEAFF
TGTGCCAGTAGTATTCCGGGACAGGGAAGGACTGAAGCTTTCTTT
>TRBV5-1|NA|TRBJ2-3|NA
CASSSGQSTDTQYF
TGCGCCAGCAGCTCCGGACAGAGCACAGATACGCAGTATTTT
>TRBV12-3/TRBV12-4|NA|TRBJ1-6|NA
CASSLVGGPLHF
TGTGCCAGCAGTTTGGTGGGCGGGCCTCTCCACTTT
>TRBV4-1|NA|TRBJ1-1|TRBD1
CASSRIGTGVEAFF
TGCGCCAGCAGCCGCATAGGAACAGGGGTGGAAGCTTTCTTT
>TRBV11-2|once|TRBJ2-7|TRBD2
CASSSSSGGTYEQYF
TGTGCCAGCAGTTCCTCTAGCGGGGGGACCTACGAGCAGTACTTC
>TRBV9|NA|TRBJ2-2|TRBD2
CASRVTSGRNGELFF
TGTGCCAGCAGGGTAACTAGCGGGAGAAACGGGGAGCTGTTTTTT
>TRBV7-8|NA|TRBJ2-3|TRBD2
CASSSPSGGFLSTDTQYF
TGTGCCAGCAGCTCCCCTAGCGGGGGGTTTTTAAGCACAGATACGCAGTATTTT
>TRBV14|few|TRBJ2-2|NA
CASSQQIGELFF
TGTGCCAGCAGCCAACAAATCGGGGAGCTGTTTTTT
>TRBV10-3|few|TRBJ1-2|TRBD1
CAITAGQGYGYTF
TGTGCCATCACAGCGGGACAGGGCTATGGCTACACCTTC
>TRBV19|NA|TRBJ2-1|NA
CASRLVVSQNEQFF
TGTGCCAGTAGGTTGGTAGTTTCTCAAAATGAGCAGTTCTTC
>TRBV19|many|TRBJ2-7|TRBD1
CASSLDSRGNEQYF
TGTGCCAGTAGTTTGGATTCCAGGGGGAACGAGCAGTACTTC
>TRBV7-2|NA|TRBJ1-1|NA
CASSKWKGRMNTEAFF
TGTGCCAGCAGCAAGTGGAAGGGGCGCATGAACACTGAAGCTTTCTTT
>TRBV7-2|NA|TRBJ2-7|NA
CASSLRTGKDYEQYF
TGTGCCAGCAGCTTACGTACAGGGAAGGACTACGAGCAGTACTTC
>TRBV7-2|NA|TRBJ2-1|NA
CASTPGSYNEQFF
TGTGCCAGCACCCCGGGCTCCTACAATGAGCAGTTCTTC
>TRBV28|NA|TRBJ2-4|NA
CANRGLPKNIQYF
TGTGCCAACCGAGGACTACCCAAAAACATTCAGTACTTC
>TRBV29-1|once|TRBJ2-3|TRBD1
CSVEEGRGRDTQYF
TGCAGCGTTGAAGAAGGCAGGGGGCGAGATACGCAGTATTTT
>TRBV6-1|NA|TRBJ1-3|NA
CASSESWGGTGNTIYF
TGTGCCAGCAGTGAATCTTGGGGGGGGACTGGAAACACCATATATTTT
>TRBV19|few|TRBJ2-1|TRBD1
CASKEGDREVNEQFF
TGTGCCAGCAAAGAAGGGGACAGGGAGGTCAATGAGCAGTTCTTC
>TRBV5-1|NA|TRBJ2-1|TRBD2
CASSLGRIAGPSSYNEQFF
TGTGCCAGCAGCTTAGGCCGAATAGCGGGACCTAGCTCCTACAATGAGCAGTTCTTC
>TRBV5-4|NA|TRBJ2-7|TRBD1
CASSFVTGPPHEQYF
TGTGCCAGCAGCTTCGTGACAGGGCCCCCTCACGAGCAGTACTTC
>TRBV29-1|NA|TRBJ1-2|NA
CSVVIGGNYGYTF
TGCAGCGTGGTTATAGGAGGGAACTATGGCTACACCTTC
>TRBV28|NA|TRBJ1-5|NA
CASLYRLSYQPQHF
TGTGCCAGCCTATACAGGTTATCATATCAGCCCCAGCATTTT
>TRBV4-2|NA|TRBJ2-3|TRBD2
CASSQTSGVFGDTQYF
TGTGCCAGCAGCCAGACTAGCGGGGTTTTCGGAGATACGCAGTATTTT
>TRBV28|NA|TRBJ1-2|NA
CASRPQYGYTF
TGTGCCAGCAGACCCCAGTATGGCTACACCTTC
>TRBV6-6|NA|TRBJ1-1|NA
CASRAGENTEAFF
TGTGCCAGCAGAGCAGGGGAGAACACTGAAGCTTTCTTT
>TRBV5-1|NA|TRBJ1-1|TRBD1
CASSFNRQGARSLNTEAFF
TGTGCCAGCAGCTTCAATCGACAGGGGGCGAGATCATTGAACACTGAAGCTTTCTTT
>TRBV19|once|TRBJ2-3|NA
CASSMGFTDTQYF
TGTGCCAGTAGTATGGGCTTCACAGATACGCAGTATTTT
>TRBV6-2/TRBV6-3|NA|TRBJ1-5|NA
CASSYRGGGNQPQHF
TGTGCCAGCAGTTACAGGGGTGGGGGCAATCAGCCCCAGCATTTT
>TRBV15|NA|TRBJ2-5|TRBD2
CATGLAETQYF
TGTGCCACGGGACTAGCGGAGACCCAGTACTTC
>TRBV9|NA|TRBJ2-3|NA
CASSGTIGGDTQYF
TGTGCCAGCAGCGGGACTATAGGTGGAGATACGCAGTATTTT
>TRBV28|few|TRBJ1-1|NA
CASSVTRVTNTEAFF
TGTGCCAGCAGTGTAACGCGGGTTACGAACACTGAAGCTTTCTTT
>TRBV7-2|NA|TRBJ2-3|NA
CASSLEGGGTDTQYF
TGTGCCAGCAGCTTAGAAGGGGGGGGCACAGATACGCAGTATTTT
>TRBV18|NA|TRBJ1-5|TRBD1
CASSQSTGDNQPQHF
TGTGCCAGCTCACAATCTACAGGGGACAATCAGCCCCAGCATTTT
>TRBV7-9|NA|TRBJ2-3|TRBD2
CAIGLAGTYSTDTQYF
TGTGCCATAGGACTAGCGGGCACCTATAGCACAGATACGCAGTATTTT
>TRBV19|NA|TRBJ1-1|NA
CASHQVNTEAFF
TGTGCCAGTCATCAGGTGAACACTGAAGCTTTCTTT
>TRBV4-1|few|TRBJ1-1|TRBD1
CASSHGTGTGLAFF
TGCGCCAGCAGCCACGGGACAGGTACAGGACTAGCTTTCTTT
>TRBV6-5|NA|TRBJ2-3|NA
CASGLGVTDTQYF
TGTGCCAGCGGCCTAGGGGTCACAGATACGCAGTATTTT
>TRBV19|once|TRBJ2-3|TRBD1
CASNGLGQGQDTQYF
TGTGCCAGTAATGGGTTGGGACAGGGTCAAGATACGCAGTATTTT
>TRBV3-1/TRBV3-2|NA|TRBJ1-5|NA
CASSRGSEQPQHF
TGTGCCAGCAGCCGGGGCAGCGAACAGCCCCAGCATTTT
>TRBV6-5|once|TRBJ1-2|TRBD1
CAISDRANYGYTF
TGTGCCATAAGCGACAGGGCGAACTATGGCTACACCTTC
>TRBV27|once|TRBJ2-5|TRBD1
CASSVDRGRRETQYF
TGTGCCAGCAGTGTTGACAGGGGAAGGCGGGAGACCCAGTACTTC